This T cell receptor (beta chain) originates from a study of blood T cell repertoires in COVID-19. Whole-study context: COVID-19 samples from acute and convalescent phases originated in the United States, Italy and Spain. PBMCs, B-cell-depleted T cells, or T cells were the source of the cDNA or gDNA that made up the material.

Under the authors' procedure: Amplification of reference gene primers provided the estimated nucleated cell counts. Clones were sequenced by immunoSEQ multiplex PCR, and TCRdb holds only the in-frame ones, with some missing. That table furnishes V, J and clone size, whereas the DNA furnished D and trimming. This table has over 350,000 clones, 86% appearing once. In germline, CDR1 is SGHRS, CDR2 YFSETQ. This CDR3 is 16 amino acids long. Trimming took 1 base from V and 0 from J, leaving 10 bases between them. Sequencing used peripheral blood. The receptor was derived from a woman between 25 and 40 years old with active or convalescent COVID-19. This chain connects TRBV5-1 to TRBJ1-4; D remains unclear. CDR3 DNA: TGCGCCAGCAGCTTGTGGAGCAGAACAACTAATGAAAAACTGTTTTTT. The encoded protein is CASSLWSRTTNEKLFF. The full variable domain, completed using reference TRBV5-1 and TRBJ1-4, is KAGVTQTPRYLIKTRGQQVTLSCSPISGHRSVSWYQQTPGQGLQFLFEYFSETQRNKGNFPGRFSGRQFSNSRSEMNVSTLELGDSALYLCASSLWSRTTNEKLFFGSGTQLSVL.